This TCR beta chain was obtained from a study of cytomegalovirus exposure and HLA in healthy donors. General study findings and limits: Usually a TCR sequence was rare, but some public TCRs were found in many donors. The authors listed 180 or so TCR beta chains as cytomegalovirus-associated. Cytomegalovirus status was reportedly diagnosed by the classifier with high sensitivity and specificity.

The method was immunoSEQ multiplex PCR; TCRdb's version includes in-frame clones alone and lacks a portion of them. The table lists 200,000 or so clones, roughly 84% of them singletons. The germline CDR1 and CDR2 sequences are SGHNT and YENEEA. The CDR3 is 15 residues long. V was clipped by 0 bases and J by 6 bases; unmatched bases: 7. Note on this clone: Antigen specificity is unknown.

The chain joins TRBV11-3 to TRBJ2-7, with 8 bases fitting TRBD1. The receptor was isolated from a woman aged 18-29 years in good health and CMV-seropositive. Sequenced: PBMCs. CDR3 residues: CASSLERQGSREQYF. In DNA form, the CDR3 reads TGTGCCAGCAGCTTAGAACGACAGGGGTCGCGCGAGCAGTACTTC.